The T cell receptor beta chain under discussion was sequenced for a study of beta chain features in type 1 diabetes. Points from the study as a whole: Insertions were fewer and deletions more numerous at VDJ junctions in type 1 diabetes patients. Among patients with Type 1 diabetes, TCRB CDR3s were moderately but significantly shorter in every one of the four CD4+ subsets. In these data, an HLA type influence on TCRB rearrangement remained unresolved. Within the patient group, naive, central memory and Treg TCRB repertoires appeared more similar to each other than within healthy donors.

The CDR3 is 14 amino acids. CDR1 is SGHTA and CDR2 is FQGNSA in the germline V gene. Trimming cost V 4 bases and J 8 bases, with 14 bases left between them. cDNA synthesis used the whole RNA isolate, giving expressed TCRB sequences. The method was immunoSEQ multiplex PCR; TCRdb's version includes in-frame clones alone and lacks a portion of them. The top ten hold more than 0.75% of the sample, which has over 150,000 clones, about 8% seen once. As to this clone: Its target is not known.

This chain links TRBV7-2 with TRBJ1-4; possibly TRBD1 for D (6 bases). The TCR was taken from a middle-aged woman with type 1 diabetes. Material: central memory CD4+ T cells from blood. The chain's CDR3 is CASSSPGQPEKLFF. In DNA, the CDR3 is TGTGCCAGCAGCTCACCGGGACAACCCGAAAAACTGTTTTTT.